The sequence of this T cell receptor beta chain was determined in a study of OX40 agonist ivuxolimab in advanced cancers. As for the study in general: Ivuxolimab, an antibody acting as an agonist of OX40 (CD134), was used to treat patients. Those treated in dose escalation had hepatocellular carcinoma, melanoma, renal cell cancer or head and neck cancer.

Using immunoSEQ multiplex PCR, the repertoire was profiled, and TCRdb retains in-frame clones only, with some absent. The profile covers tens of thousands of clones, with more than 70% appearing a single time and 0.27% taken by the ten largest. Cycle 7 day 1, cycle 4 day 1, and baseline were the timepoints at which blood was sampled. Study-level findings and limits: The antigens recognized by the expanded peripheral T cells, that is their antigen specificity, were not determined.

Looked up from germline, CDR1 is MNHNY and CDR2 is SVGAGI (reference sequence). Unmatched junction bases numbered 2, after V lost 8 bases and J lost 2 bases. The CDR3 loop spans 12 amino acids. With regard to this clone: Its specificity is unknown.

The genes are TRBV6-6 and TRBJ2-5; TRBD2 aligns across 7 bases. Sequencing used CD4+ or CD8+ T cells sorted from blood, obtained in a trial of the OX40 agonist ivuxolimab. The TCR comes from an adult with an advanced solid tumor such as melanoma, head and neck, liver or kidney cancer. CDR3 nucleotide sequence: TGTGCCAGCGGGGGGGATCAAGAGACCCAGTACTTC. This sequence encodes CASGGDQETQYF.